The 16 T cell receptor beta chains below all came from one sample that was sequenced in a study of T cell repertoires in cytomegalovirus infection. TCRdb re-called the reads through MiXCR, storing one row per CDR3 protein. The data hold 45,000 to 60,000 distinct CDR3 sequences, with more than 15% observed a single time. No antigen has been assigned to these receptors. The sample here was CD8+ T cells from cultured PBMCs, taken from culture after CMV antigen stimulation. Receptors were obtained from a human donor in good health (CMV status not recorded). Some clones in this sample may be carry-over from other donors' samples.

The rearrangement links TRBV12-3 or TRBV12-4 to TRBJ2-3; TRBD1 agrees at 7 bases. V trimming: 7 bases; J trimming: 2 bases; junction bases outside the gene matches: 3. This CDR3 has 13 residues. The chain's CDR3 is CASKTGDTDTQYF. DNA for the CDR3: TGTGCCAGCAAAACAGGGGACACAGATACGCAGTATTTT.

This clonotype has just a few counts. CDR3 DNA sequence: TGTGCCAGCAGCTACGGGACAGCCTATGGCTACACCTTC. Translation gives CASSYGTAYGYTF. The V call is TRBV7-9, the J call TRBJ1-2; the match to TRBD1 covers 7 bases. This CDR3 is 13 amino acids long. With V trimmed by 4 bases and J by 4 bases, 3 bases remained unmatched. The germline gives CDR1 SEHNR, CDR2 FQNEAQ (reference sequence).

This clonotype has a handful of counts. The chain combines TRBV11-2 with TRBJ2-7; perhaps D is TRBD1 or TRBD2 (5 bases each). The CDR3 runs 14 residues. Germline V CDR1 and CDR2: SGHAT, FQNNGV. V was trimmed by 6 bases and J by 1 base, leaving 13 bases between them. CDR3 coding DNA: TGTGCCAGCAGTATCGAGGGGCAGTCCTACGAGCAGTACTTC. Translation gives CASSIEGQSYEQYF. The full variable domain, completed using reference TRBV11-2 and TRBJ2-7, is EAGVAQSPRYKIIEKRQSVAFWCNPISGHATLYWYQQILGQGPKLLIQFQNNGVVDDSQLPKDRFSAERLKGVDSTLKIQPAKLEDSAVYLCASSIEGQSYEQYFGPGTRLTVT.

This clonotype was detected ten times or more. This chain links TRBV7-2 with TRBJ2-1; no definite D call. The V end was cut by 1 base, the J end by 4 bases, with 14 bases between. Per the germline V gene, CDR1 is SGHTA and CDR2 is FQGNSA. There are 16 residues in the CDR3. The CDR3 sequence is CASSLGTTHTYNEQFF. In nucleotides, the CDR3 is TGTGCCAGCAGCTTAGGGACCACCCACACTTACAATGAGCAGTTCTTC. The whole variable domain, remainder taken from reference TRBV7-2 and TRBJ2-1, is GAGVSQSPSNKVTEKGKDVELRCDPISGHTALYWYRQSLGQGLEFLIYFQGNSAPDKSGLPSDRFSAERTGGSVSTLTIQRTQQEDSAVYLCASSLGTTHTYNEQFFGPGTRLTVL.

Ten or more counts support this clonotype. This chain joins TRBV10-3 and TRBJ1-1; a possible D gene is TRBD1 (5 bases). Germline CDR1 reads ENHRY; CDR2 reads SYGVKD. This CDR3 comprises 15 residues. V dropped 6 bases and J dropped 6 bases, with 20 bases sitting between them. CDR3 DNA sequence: TGTGCCATCAGCCAGGGTTTCTCGCTTGACGCTGAAGCTTTCTTT. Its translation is CAISQGFSLDAEAFF.

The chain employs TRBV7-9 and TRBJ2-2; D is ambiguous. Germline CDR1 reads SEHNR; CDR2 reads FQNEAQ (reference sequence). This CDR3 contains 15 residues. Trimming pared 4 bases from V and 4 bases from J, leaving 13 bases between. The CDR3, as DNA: TGTGCCAGCAGCTCTGCCCTAAATCCCACCGGGGAGCTGTTTTTT. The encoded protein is CASSSALNPTGELFF.

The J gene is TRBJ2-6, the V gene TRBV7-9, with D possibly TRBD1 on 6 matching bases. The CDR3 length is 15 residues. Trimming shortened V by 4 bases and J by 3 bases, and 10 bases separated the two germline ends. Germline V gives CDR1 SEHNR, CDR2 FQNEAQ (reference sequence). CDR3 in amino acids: CASSSRGNGANVLTF. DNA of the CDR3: TGTGCCAGCAGCTCCAGGGGAAATGGGGCCAACGTCCTGACTTTC.

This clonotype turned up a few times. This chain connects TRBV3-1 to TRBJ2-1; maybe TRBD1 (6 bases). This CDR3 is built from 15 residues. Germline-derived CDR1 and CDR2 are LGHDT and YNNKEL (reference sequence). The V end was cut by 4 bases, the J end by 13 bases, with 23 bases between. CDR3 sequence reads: CASSPKPDRSRKQFF. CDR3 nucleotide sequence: TGTGCCAGCAGCCCCAAACCCGACAGGTCCCGGAAACAGTTCTTC.

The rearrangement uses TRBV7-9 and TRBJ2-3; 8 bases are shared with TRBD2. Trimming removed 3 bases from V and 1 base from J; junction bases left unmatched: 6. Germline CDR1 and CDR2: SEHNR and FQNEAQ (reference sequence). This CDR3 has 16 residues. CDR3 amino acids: CASSFGLAAGTDTQYF. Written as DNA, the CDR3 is TGTGCCAGCAGCTTCGGACTAGCCGCGGGCACAGATACGCAGTATTTT.

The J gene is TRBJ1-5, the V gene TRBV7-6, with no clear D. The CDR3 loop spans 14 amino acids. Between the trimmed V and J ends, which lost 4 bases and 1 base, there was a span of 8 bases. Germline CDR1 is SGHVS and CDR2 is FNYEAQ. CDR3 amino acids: CASSSRASNQPQHF. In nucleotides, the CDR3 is TGTGCCAGCAGCTCAAGGGCGAGCAATCAGCCCCAGCATTTT.

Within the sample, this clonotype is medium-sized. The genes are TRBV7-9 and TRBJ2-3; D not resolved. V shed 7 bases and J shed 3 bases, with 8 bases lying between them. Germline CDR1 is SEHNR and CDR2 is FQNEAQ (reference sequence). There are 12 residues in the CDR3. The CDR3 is CASTSWTDTQYF. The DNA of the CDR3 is TGTGCCAGCACCTCATGGACAGATACGCAGTATTTT.

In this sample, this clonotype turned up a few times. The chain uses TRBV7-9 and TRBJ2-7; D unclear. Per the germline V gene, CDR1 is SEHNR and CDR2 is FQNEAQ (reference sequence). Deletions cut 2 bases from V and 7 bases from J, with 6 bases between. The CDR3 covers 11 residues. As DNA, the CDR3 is TGTGCCAGCAGCTTAACGGCAGAGCAGTACTTC. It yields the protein CASSLTAEQYF.

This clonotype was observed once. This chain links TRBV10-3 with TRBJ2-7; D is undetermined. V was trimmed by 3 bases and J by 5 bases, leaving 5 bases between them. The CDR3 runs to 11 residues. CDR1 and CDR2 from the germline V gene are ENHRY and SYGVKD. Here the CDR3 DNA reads TGTGCCATCAGTGACGGAGACGAGCAGTACTTC. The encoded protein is CAISDGDEQYF.

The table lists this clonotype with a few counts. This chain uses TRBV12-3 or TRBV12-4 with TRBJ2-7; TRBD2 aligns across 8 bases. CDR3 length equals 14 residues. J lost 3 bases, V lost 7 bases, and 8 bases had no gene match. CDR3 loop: CASTKTSAYYEQYF. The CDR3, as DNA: TGTGCCAGCACCAAGACTAGCGCGTACTACGAGCAGTACTTC.

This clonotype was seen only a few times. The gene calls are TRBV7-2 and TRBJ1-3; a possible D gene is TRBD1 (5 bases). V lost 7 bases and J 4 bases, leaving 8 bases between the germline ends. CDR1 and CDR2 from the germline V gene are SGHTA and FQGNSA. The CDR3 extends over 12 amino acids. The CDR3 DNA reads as TGTGCCAGCACTCGGGGGGGAAACACCATATATTTT. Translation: CASTRGGNTIYF.

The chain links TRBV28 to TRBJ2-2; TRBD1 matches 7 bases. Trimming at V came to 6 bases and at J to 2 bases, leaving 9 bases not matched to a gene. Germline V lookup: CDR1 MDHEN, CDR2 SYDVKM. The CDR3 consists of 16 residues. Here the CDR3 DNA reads TGTGCCAGCAGACCCGACAGGGCCGCCAACACCGGGGAGCTGTTTTTT. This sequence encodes CASRPDRAANTGELFF.